A selection of T cell receptor beta chains follows, all from one sample in a study of monozygotic twins with inflammatory bowel disease. TCRdb re-called the 5' RACE reads; one entry per CDR3 protein, DNA not given. The sample totals about 170,000 distinct CDR3 sequences. Sequenced sample: blood. The receptor set was obtained from a human donor with ulcerative colitis or Crohn's disease, or a healthy co-twin of an affected twin (not recorded which). CDR3s include the opening cysteine and the closing phenylalanine or tryptophan.

v_call: TRBV3-1; j_call: TRBJ2-1; cdr3_aa: CASSQRNPSSYNEQFF
v_call: TRBV6-1; j_call: TRBJ2-7; cdr3_aa: CASSTGAEQYF
v_call: TRBV28; j_call: TRBJ2-7; cdr3_aa: CASSFDRGEAYEQYF
v_call: TRBV29-1; j_call: TRBJ2-5; cdr3_aa: CSVEGLPQTQYF
v_call: TRBV7-2; j_call: TRBJ2-3; cdr3_aa: CASSFYGLGGRTDTQYF
v_call: TRBV27; j_call: TRBJ2-1; cdr3_aa: CASSSRTSGGYEQFF
v_call: TRBV7-2; j_call: TRBJ2-2; cdr3_aa: CASSFLRTGANTGELFF
v_call: TRBV14; j_call: TRBJ1-4; cdr3_aa: CASSQGIGRKLFF
v_call: TRBV4-3; j_call: TRBJ1-2; cdr3_aa: CASSQSAGAPGGYTF
v_call: TRBV12-3/TRBV12-4; j_call: TRBJ2-7; cdr3_aa: CASTLGGYEQYF
v_call: TRBV27; j_call: TRBJ2-1; cdr3_aa: CASRRASGRNEQFF
v_call: TRBV10-3; j_call: TRBJ2-5; cdr3_aa: CAIKSMYQETQYF
v_call: TRBV28; j_call: TRBJ2-7; cdr3_aa: CASSLGEPYEQYF
v_call: TRBV9; j_call: TRBJ2-1; cdr3_aa: CASSVSLDSYNEQFF
v_call: TRBV12-3/TRBV12-4; j_call: TRBJ2-7; cdr3_aa: CASSYKTGQLEQYF
v_call: TRBV12-3/TRBV12-4; j_call: TRBJ1-1; cdr3_aa: CASSWRTGFEAFF
v_call: TRBV7-2; j_call: TRBJ2-3; cdr3_aa: CASNQPGARGTDTQYF
v_call: TRBV12-3/TRBV12-4; j_call: TRBJ1-6; cdr3_aa: CASSLGQGGNSPLHF
v_call: TRBV29-1; j_call: TRBJ2-7; cdr3_aa: CSVESGTYEQYF
v_call: TRBV5-1; j_call: TRBJ1-2; cdr3_aa: CASSPGRDLHPSNYGYTF